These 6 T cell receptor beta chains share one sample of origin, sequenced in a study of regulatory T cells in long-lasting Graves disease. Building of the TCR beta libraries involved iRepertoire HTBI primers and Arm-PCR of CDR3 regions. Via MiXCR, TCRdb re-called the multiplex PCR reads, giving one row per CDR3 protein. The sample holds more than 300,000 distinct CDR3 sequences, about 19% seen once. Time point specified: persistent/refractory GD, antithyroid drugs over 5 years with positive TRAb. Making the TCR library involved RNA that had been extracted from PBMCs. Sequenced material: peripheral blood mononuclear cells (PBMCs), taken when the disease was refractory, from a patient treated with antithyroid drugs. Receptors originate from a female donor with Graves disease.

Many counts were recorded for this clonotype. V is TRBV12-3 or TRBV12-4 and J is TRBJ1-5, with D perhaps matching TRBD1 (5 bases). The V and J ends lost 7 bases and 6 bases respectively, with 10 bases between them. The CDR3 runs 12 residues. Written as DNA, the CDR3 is TGTGCCAGCAATAGGGACGGTCAGCCCCAGCATTTT. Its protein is CASNRDGQPQHF.

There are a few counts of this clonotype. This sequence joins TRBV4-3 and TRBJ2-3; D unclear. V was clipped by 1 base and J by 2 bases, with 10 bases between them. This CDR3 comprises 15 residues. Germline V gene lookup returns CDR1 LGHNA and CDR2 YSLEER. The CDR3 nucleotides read TGCGCCAGCAGCCAAGGGATAGGCCTCACAGATACGCAGTATTTT. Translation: CASSQGIGLTDTQYF.

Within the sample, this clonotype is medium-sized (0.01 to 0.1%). CDR3 amino acids: CASGTSDEQYF. CDR3 coding DNA: TGTGCCAGCGGGACCTCGGACGAGCAGTACTTC. The chain links TRBV2 to TRBJ2-7; D may be TRBD1 or TRBD2 (5 bases each). The CDR3 length is 11 residues. V gave up 8 bases and J gave up 5 bases, with 10 bases separating them. Germline assignment: CDR1 SNHLY and CDR2 FYNNEI.

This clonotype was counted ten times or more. The CDR3 DNA reads as TGTGCCAGCAGTCCGGACGGCAATCAGCCCCAGCATTTT. Its protein product is CASSPDGNQPQHF. This chain joins TRBV12-3 or TRBV12-4 and TRBJ1-5; D is ambiguous. Trimming removed 5 bases at V and 2 bases at J, with 7 bases between. The CDR3 totals 13 residues.

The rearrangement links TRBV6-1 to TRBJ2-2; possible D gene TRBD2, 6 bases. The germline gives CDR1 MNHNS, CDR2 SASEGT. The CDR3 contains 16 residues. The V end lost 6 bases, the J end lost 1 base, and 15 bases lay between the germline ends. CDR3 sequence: CASRLGWRGNTGELFF. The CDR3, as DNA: TGTGCCAGCAGGCTTGGATGGCGGGGGAACACCGGGGAGCTGTTTTTT.

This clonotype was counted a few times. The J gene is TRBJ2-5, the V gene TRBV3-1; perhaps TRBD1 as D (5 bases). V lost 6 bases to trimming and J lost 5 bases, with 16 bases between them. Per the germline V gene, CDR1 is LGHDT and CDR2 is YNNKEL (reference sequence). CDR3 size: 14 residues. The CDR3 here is CASSTTGFGETQYF. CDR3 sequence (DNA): TGTGCCAGCAGTACTACAGGTTTTGGGGAGACCCAGTACTTC.